The next 15 T cell receptor beta chains were all read from a single sample in a study of Ad26.COV2.S vaccination and SARS-CoV-2 variants. The treatment denotes: around 19 received Ad26.COV2.S at low or high dose, single or two shots; about 5 received placebo; per-sample allocation not given. The study sampled participants on day 63 after the first vaccine or placebo injection. Data came from immunoSEQ multiplex PCR; TCRdb stores just in-frame clones and leaves some out. The sample holds about 350,000 clones, 80% to 90% seen once. Sequenced here: peripheral blood, sampled in a trial of Ad26.COV2.S vaccine versus placebo. The receptors stem from a person between 18 and 60 years old who received the Ad26.COV2.S COVID-19 vaccine or a placebo.

The CDR3 coding sequence is TGTGCCAGCAGCCTGCTTTCTGGAAACACCATATATTTT. Translated: CASSLLSGNTIYF. The rearrangement links TRBV14 to TRBJ1-3; D is undetermined. The CDR3 covers 13 residues. The V end was cut by 4 bases, the J end by 1 base, with 5 bases between. Germline-derived CDR1 and CDR2 are SGHDN and FVKESK.

The chain joins TRBV9 to TRBJ2-3, with a possible D match to TRBD2 (7 bases). Trimming stripped 0 bases from V and 1 base from J, with 21 bases between. Germline V CDR1 and CDR2: SGDLS, YYNGEE. This CDR3 contains 19 residues. CDR3 amino acids: CASSVGGGLFSSRTDTQYF. CDR3 nucleotide sequence: TGTGCCAGCAGCGTAGGCGGGGGCCTTTTCTCCTCGCGCACAGATACGCAGTATTTT.

The rearrangement links TRBV21-1 to TRBJ2-2; the table's TRBD2 call for D was not verified on the DNA. TRBV21-1 is annotated as a pseudogene. The CDR3 runs 20 residues. CDR3 nucleotide sequence: TGTGCCAGCAGCAAAGGGGCAGCGATACTAGCGGGAACCGGCACCGGGGAGCTGTTTTTT. Translating it yields CASSKGAAILAGTGTGELFF.

This clone was seen a few times. V usage is TRBV19 and J usage is TRBJ1-2; 9 nucleotides match TRBD1. The CDR3 is made up of 15 amino acids. V dropped 6 bases and J dropped 4; count of bases not matched to a gene: 9. From germline, CDR1 is LNHDA and CDR2 SQIVND (reference sequence). CDR3 in amino acids: CASRNRQGVIYGYTF. The CDR3 nucleotides are TGTGCCAGTAGAAATCGACAGGGGGTCATCTATGGCTACACCTTC.

The chain has TRBV30 and TRBJ1-1; the D gene is possibly TRBD1 (5 bases). The V gene's germline CDR1 is GTSNPN and CDR2 SVGIG (reference sequence). Trimming removed 3 bases from V and 3 bases from J, with 20 bases in between. The CDR3 has 16 amino acids. CDR3 DNA sequence: TGTGCCTGGAGGGATGCAACAGGTCGCTTCGACACTGAAGCTTTCTTT. As protein: CAWRDATGRFDTEAFF.

The chain combines TRBV19 with TRBJ1-5, with D possibly being TRBD1 (6 bases). V was trimmed by 8 bases and J by 6 bases, leaving 17 bases between them. The CDR3 is made up of 14 amino acids. From germline, CDR1 is LNHDA and CDR2 SQIVND (reference sequence). This chain's CDR3 is CASGGGGEIQPQHF. The DNA for the CDR3 is TGTGCCAGTGGGGGAGGGGGGGAAATTCAGCCCCAGCATTTT.

V gene TRBV6-5 combines with J gene TRBJ2-7; tentative D call: TRBD2 (6 bases). This CDR3 spans 15 amino acids. V lost 6 bases and J lost 2, with 17 bases in between. CDR1 is MNHEY and CDR2 is SVGAGI in the germline V gene. Here the CDR3 reads CASSRPGTEAYEQYF. The CDR3 region has the DNA TGTGCCAGCAGCCGACCCGGGACTGAAGCCTACGAGCAGTACTTC.

The chain carries TRBV18 and TRBJ2-4; TRBD1 matches 9 bases. Germline CDR1 and CDR2: KGHSH and LQKENI. V shed 2 bases, J shed 2 bases, and the junction held 10 bases outside the gene matches. This CDR3 comprises 18 residues. The CDR3, as DNA: TGTGCCAGCTCACCAACCGGGACAGGGTTTTTGTCCAAAAACATTCAGTACTTC. Amino acids: CASSPTGTGFLSKNIQYF. Full variable domain (missing parts from reference TRBV18 and TRBJ2-4): NAGVMQNPRHLVRRRGQEARLRCSPMKGHSHVYWYRQLPEEGLKFMVYLQKENIIDESGMPKERFSAEFPKEGPSILRIQQVVRGDSAAYFCASSPTGTGFLSKNIQYFGAGTRLSVL.

The J gene is TRBJ1-1, the V gene TRBV28; 7 bases map to TRBD1. From germline, CDR1 is MDHEN and CDR2 SYDVKM. J lost 1 base, V lost 6 bases, and 8 bases had no gene match. The CDR3 is 15 residues long. CDR3 coding DNA: TGTGCCAGCAGGGGGACAGATAATAAGAACACTGAAGCTTTCTTT. This encodes CASRGTDNKNTEAFF. Full variable domain (outside the CDR3, taken from reference TRBV28 and TRBJ1-1): DVKVTQSSRYLVKRTGEKVFLECVQDMDHENMFWYRQDPGLGLRLIYFSYDVKMKEKGDIPEGYSVSREKKERFSLILESASTNQTSMYLCASRGTDNKNTEAFFGQGTRLTVV.

V gene TRBV12-3 or TRBV12-4 combines with J gene TRBJ1-2; 10 nucleotides align to TRBD1. V trimming: 6 bases; J trimming: 8 bases; junction bases outside the gene matches: 3. The CDR3 extends over 12 amino acids. CDR3 coding DNA: TGTGCCAGCAGGACAGGGGGCAAGGGCTACACCTTC. Translating gives CASRTGGKGYTF.

V usage is TRBV12-5 and J usage is TRBJ1-5; the D gene is possibly TRBD1 (5 bases). Germline CDR1 reads LGHNT; CDR2 reads FRNRAP. The CDR3 loop spans 17 amino acids. V was shortened by 0 bases and J by 0 bases, with 12 bases between the two germline ends. DNA for the CDR3: TGTGCTAGTGGTTTGGTACTGGGACGGAATAGCAATCAGCCCCAGCATTTT. Its protein product is CASGLVLGRNSNQPQHF.

The V gene is TRBV7-9, the J gene TRBJ1-2, with D unclear. Germline V gene sequence: CDR1 SEHNR, CDR2 FQNEAQ (reference sequence). There are 13 residues in the CDR3. The V gene lost 4 bases and the J gene lost 8 bases, with 14 bases spanning the gap. CDR3: CASSSGRTRGYTF. CDR3 DNA: TGTGCCAGCAGCTCGGGCCGGACTCGAGGCTACACCTTC. Combining the CDR3 with reference TRBV7-9 and TRBJ1-2 gives the whole variable domain DTGVSQNPRHKITKRGQNVTFRCDPISEHNRLYWYRQTLGQGPEFLTYFQNEAQLEKSRLLSDRFSAERPKGSFSTLEIQRTEQGDSAMYLCASSSGRTRGYTFGSGTRLTVV.

This clone was seen just once. The chain has TRBV19 and TRBJ1-1; 10 bases agree with TRBD1. Germline V lookup: CDR1 LNHDA, CDR2 SQIVND (reference sequence). J lost 7 bases, V lost 7 bases, and 6 bases had no gene match. This CDR3 has 13 residues. In DNA, the CDR3 is TGTGCCAGTACCACTGGGACAGGGGTTGAAGCTTTCTTT. This codes for CASTTGTGVEAFF. Filled out from reference TRBV19 and TRBJ1-1, the complete variable domain reads DGGITQSPKYLFRKEGQNVTLSCEQNLNHDAMYWYRQDPGQGLRLIYYSQIVNDFQKGDIAEGYSVSREKKESFPLTVTSAQKNPTAFYLCASTTGTGVEAFFGQGTRLTVV.

The chain employs TRBV6-5 and TRBJ1-1; D possibly corresponds to TRBD1 (6 bases). This CDR3 is built from 13 residues. Germline V gene sequence: CDR1 MNHEY, CDR2 SVGAGI. Trimming shortened V by 7 bases and J by 4 bases, and 13 bases separated the two germline ends. The CDR3 nucleotides are TGTGCCAGCAAGTGGGGGCTTGTCACTGAAGCTTTCTTT. It is translated as CASKWGLVTEAFF.

This clone was counted a few times. The chain links TRBV2 to TRBJ2-7; possibly TRBD1 or TRBD2 for D (5 bases each). Per the germline V gene, CDR1 is SNHLY and CDR2 is FYNNEI. Trimming left V 6 bases short and J 1 base short, with 13 bases between. The CDR3 covers 14 residues. The CDR3, as DNA: TGTGCCAGCAGGAGGGACGGAATTTCCTACGAGCAGTACTTC. The encoded protein is CASRRDGISYEQYF.